The 22 T cell receptor beta chains in this list originate from one sample, sequenced in a study of tumor and adjacent non-tumor tissue in lung cancer. No cell sorting was done before RNA was extracted from the tissue. TCRbeta libraries were built with three rounds of nested PCR, modified from ARM-PCR. TCRdb re-called the multiplex PCR reads through MiXCR, storing one row per CDR3 protein. The repertoire has under 100,000 distinct CDR3 sequences, less than 75% of them found once; the top ten carry roughly 12%. The sample taken for sequencing was lung tumor tissue. The source of these receptors is a woman in her 70s with non-small cell lung cancer.

The chain joins TRBV14 to TRBJ2-7, with TRBD1 matching over 7 bases. The germline V gene encodes CDR1 SGHDN and CDR2 FVKESK. V lost 7 bases to trimming and J lost 4 bases; unmatched junction nucleotides: 7. The CDR3 has 13 amino acids. CDR3 nucleotides: TGTGCCAGCATTCCGACAGGGCATTACGAGCAGTACTTC. Protein sequence: CASIPTGHYEQYF.

Remarks on this clonotype: The missing conserved phenylalanine or tryptophan at the end of this CDR3 makes a read error likely. The rearrangement joins TRBV12-3 or TRBV12-4 to TRBJ1-1, with no clear D. V lost 6 bases to trimming and J lost 4 bases, with 15 bases between them. This CDR3 contains 14 residues. In DNA form, the CDR3 reads TGTGCCAGCAGGGCGGTGTCGAGGAGCACTGAAGCTTTCTCT. Its translation: CASRAVSRSTEAFS.

About this clonotype: A much larger clone lies a single base off, so this may be a read error. The J gene is TRBJ1-4, the V gene TRBV28, with 7 positions matching TRBD1. CDR3 size: 15 residues. CDR1 MDHEN and CDR2 SYDVKM come from the germline V gene. Written as DNA, the CDR3 is TGTCCCAGCAGTGAGGGACAGTCAACTAATGAAAAACTGTTTTTT. Translating it yields CPSSEGQSTNEKLFF.

Notes on this clonotype: In this CDR3 the conserved last residue, phenylalanine or tryptophan, is missing, so a read error is likely. The gene calls are TRBV6-1 and TRBJ2-5; 7 bases agree with TRBD1. Germline lookup yields CDR1 MNHNS and CDR2 SASEGT. The trim removed 11 bases at V and 1 base at J, leaving 7 bases unmatched. CDR3 size: 13 residues. In DNA form, the CDR3 reads TGTGCCGTGGGACAGTCATTCCAAGAGACCCAGTACCTC. It encodes CAVGQSFQETQYL.

This clonotype was picked up one time. At one end the junction does not follow the germline gene, possibly because of a read error. The rearrangement joins TRBV29-1 to TRBJ1-1; possible D gene TRBD1, 5 bases. This CDR3 spans 12 amino acids. CDR1 and CDR2 from the germline V gene are SQVTM and ANQGSEA. The CDR3 protein is CNVDPGNTEVFF. CDR3 sequence (DNA): TGCAACGTTGATCCAGGGAACACTGAAGTTTTCTTT.

Turning to this clonotype: A read error may be the cause here, since a much bigger clone is one base away. V and J are TRBV28 and TRBJ1-5; TRBD1 agrees at 9 bases. TRBJ2-3 matches the DNA end more closely, so the J call is doubtful. CDR1 is MDHEN, CDR2 SYDVKM, per germline. This CDR3 contains 15 residues. The CDR3 is CASIPQGAFWQPQYF. The CDR3 DNA follows: TGTGCCAGCATTCCACAGGGGGCCTTCTGGCAGCCCCAGTATTTT.

The sample holds a few counts of this clonotype. Mismatch with germline at one junction end may stem from a read error. The chain employs TRBV28 and TRBJ2-7; no firm D call. This CDR3 has 14 amino acids. Germline CDR1 and CDR2: MDHEN and SYDVKM. This chain's CDR3 is CDSSFRPGSREQYF. The CDR3 coding sequence is TGTGACAGCAGTTTTAGGCCGGGTTCCCGTGAGCAGTACTTC.

As for this clonotype: Sequence at one end of the junction differs from germline and may be a read error. The V gene is TRBV5-1, the J gene TRBJ2-7, with 7 positions matching TRBD2. From germline, CDR1 is SGHRS and CDR2 YFSETQ. The CDR3 is made up of 15 amino acids. CDR3 region: CASSFRASGTYEQYF. CDR3 bases: TGCGCGAGCAGCTTCCGGGCTAGCGGTACCTACGAACAGTACTTC.

This clonotype was counted at least ten times. The chain joins TRBV5-5 to TRBJ2-3; D perhaps matches TRBD2 (5 bases). The CDR3 is made up of 16 amino acids. Germline CDR1 is SGHKS and CDR2 is YYEKEE (reference sequence). V dropped 4 bases and J dropped 0 bases, with 15 bases sitting between them. CDR3: CASSTPLPGSTDTQYF. DNA of the CDR3: TGTGCCAGCAGCACCCCTCTTCCGGGGAGCACAGATACGCAGTATTTT.

About this clonotype itself: The junction does not match germline at one end; this may be a read error. V is TRBV24-1 and J is TRBJ2-3, with D unclear. Germline V gene lookup returns CDR1 KGHDR and CDR2 SFDVKD. The CDR3 totals 15 residues. The CDR3 reads CATSVWTRVPDTQYF. The CDR3, as DNA: TGTGCCACCAGTGTTTGGACCCGGGTGCCAGATACACAGTATTTT.

The gene calls are TRBV7-3 and TRBJ2-2; tentatively, D is TRBD2 (6 bases). Per germline, CDR1 SGHTA and CDR2 FQGTGA. Trimming cost V 5 bases and J 7 bases, with 17 bases left between them. The CDR3 length is 15 residues. The CDR3 protein is CASSPRLELGGELFF. CDR3 coding DNA: TGTGCCAGCAGCCCGAGACTAGAGTTGGGCGGGGAGCTGTTTTTT.

Of note for this clonotype: Possible read error: a much larger clone is one base away. The rearrangement joins TRBV28 to TRBJ2-5; D is possibly TRBD1 or TRBD2 (6 bases each). CDR3 length: 12 amino acids. Germline V gene sequence: CDR1 MDHEN, CDR2 SYDVKM. V lost 10 bases and J 5 bases, leaving 14 bases between the germline ends. The CDR3 DNA is TGTGCCAACACCAAAGGGGGGGAGACCCAGTACTTC. Translation: CANTKGGETQYF.

This clonotype showed up just a few times. Since a much larger clone is just one base distant, this may be a read error. V and J are TRBV7-8 and TRBJ1-5, with a weak D call TRBD1 (5 bases). The germline gives CDR1 SGHVS, CDR2 FQNEAQ. V was cut by 2 bases and J by 3 bases, with 14 bases left in between. This CDR3 has 16 amino acids. The CDR3, as DNA: TGTGCCAGCAGCTTATTGGGCAGGGCGGACAATCAGCCCCAGCATTTT. Translated, it gives CASSLLGRADNQPQHF. The whole variable domain, filled in from reference TRBV7-8 and TRBJ1-5, reads GAGVSQSPRYKVAKRGQDVALRCDPISGHVSLFWYQQALGQGPEFLTYFQNEAQLDKSGLPSDRFFAERPEGSVSTLKIQRTQQEDSAVYLCASSLLGRADNQPQHFGDGTRLSIL.

Notes on this clonotype: One junction end disagrees with the germline gene, perhaps due to a read error. This sequence joins TRBV6-5 and TRBJ2-5; D possibly corresponds to TRBD1 (6 bases). The CDR3 covers 16 residues. The germline V gene has CDR1 MNHEY and CDR2 SVGAGI. The CDR3, as DNA: TGTGCGAGCAGTTACGCGCCTGGTGAGGGGGAAGAGACCCAGTACTTC. It codes for CASSYAPGEGEETQYF.

This clonotype was seen a handful of times. Given a much more abundant clone one base away, this may be a read error. The rearrangement uses TRBV20-1 and TRBJ2-5; D remains ambiguous. Germline V CDR1 and CDR2: DFQATT, SNEGSKA (reference sequence). V was pared by 5 bases and J by 4 bases, with 14 bases between. The CDR3 consists of 13 residues. CDR3 nucleotides: TGCAGTGCTCCAGAAAGTACTACAGAGACCCAGTACTTC. Translated: CSAPESTTETQYF.

In its sample, this clonotype was seen once. This chain joins TRBV13 and TRBJ2-5, with 14 bases aligning to TRBD2. From germline, CDR1 is PRHDT and CDR2 FYEKMQ (reference sequence). This CDR3 contains 20 residues. CDR3 residues: CVSSLYQGLAGASRGETQYF. CDR3 bases: TGTGTCAGTAGCTTATATCAGGGACTAGCGGGAGCTTCGAGGGGAGAGACCCAGTACTTC.

This clonotype has just a few counts. The conserved closing phenylalanine or tryptophan is absent in this CDR3, likely reflecting a read error. V is TRBV5-1 and J is TRBJ1-2; D gene uncertain. Germline lookup yields CDR1 SGHRS and CDR2 YFSETQ. This CDR3 is 14 amino acids long. V was trimmed by 2 bases and J by 3 bases, leaving 11 bases between them. The CDR3 protein is CASSFLPRDYGYTL. CDR3 DNA sequence: TGCGCCAGCAGCTTCCTACCGAGGGACTATGGCTACACCCTC.

As concerns this clonotype: One base away lies a much larger clone, so this may be a sequencing read error. This chain connects TRBV30 to TRBJ1-4, with no clear D. The CDR3 contains 12 residues. V gave up 2 bases and J gave up 7 bases, with 8 bases separating them. Germline CDR1 is GTSNPN and CDR2 is SVGIG (reference sequence). The CDR3 spells CAWSTWGEKLFF. The CDR3 coding sequence is TGTGCCTGGAGTACTTGGGGTGAAAAACTGTTTTTT.

Turning to this clonotype: Compared with germline, one end of the junction differs, possibly owing to a read error. The chain carries TRBV6-5 and TRBJ2-3; D gene ambiguous. Germline CDR1 is MNHEY and CDR2 is SVGAGI. This CDR3 has 14 amino acids. CDR3 sequence reads: CASKKGLITDMQYF. CDR3 nucleotide sequence: TGTGCCAGCAAAAAAGGGCTGATCACAGATATGCAGTATTTT.

This clonotype was found a few times. At one boundary the junction diverges from the germline segment, which might be a read error. The chain recombines TRBV28 with TRBJ2-1; 8 bases are a match to TRBD1. The CDR3 loop spans 14 amino acids. CDR1 and CDR2 (germline): MDHEN, SYDVKM. CDR3: CASTQGAFYNGQFF. The CDR3 bases are TGTGCCAGCACTCAGGGGGCGTTCTACAATGGGCAGTTCTTC. The complete variable domain, with remaining parts taken from reference TRBV28 and TRBJ2-1, reads DVKVTQSSRYLVKRTGEKVFLECVQDMDHENMFWYRQDPGLGLRLIYFSYDVKMKEKGDIPEGYSVSREKKERFSLILESASTNQTSMYLCASTQGAFYNGQFFGPGTRLTVL.

This clonotype was detected a few times. This CDR3 reads CANRSGKISYNEQFF. Here the CDR3 DNA reads TGTGCCAACAGAAGCGGTAAAATCTCCTACAATGAGCAGTTCTTC. The rearrangement links TRBV27 to TRBJ2-1; a weak D match, TRBD2 (5 bases). The CDR3 consists of 15 residues. The V end lost 10 bases, the J end lost 0 bases, and 16 bases lay between the germline ends. The germline gives CDR1 MNHEY, CDR2 SMNVEV (reference sequence).

To note about this clonotype: Relative to the germline gene, one junction end is altered; a read error may explain this. The rearrangement links TRBV4-2 to TRBJ2-1; 8 nucleotides align to TRBD2. Germline loops: CDR1 LGHNA, CDR2 YNFKEQ. The CDR3 spans 16 residues. The CDR3 region has the DNA TGTGCCAGCGGCCAAGCGGAGGGCGGGAGGTACGATGAGCAGTTCTTC. Translated: CASGQAEGGRYDEQFF.